This T cell receptor (beta chain) was recorded in a study of blood T cell repertoires in COVID-19. Profiling relied on immunoSEQ multiplex PCR, and the TCRdb table lists in-frame clones only, not all of them. Of more than 300,000 clones in the sample, approximately 82% were seen once. Trimming pared 3 bases from V and 6 bases from J, leaving 16 bases between. The CDR3 is made up of 15 amino acids. Germline V lookup: CDR1 LGHDT, CDR2 YNNKEL (reference sequence). The V and J genes are TRBV3-1 (or the pseudogene TRBV3-2) and TRBJ2-3; D is undetermined. This clonotype originated in a woman aged 45-65 years with acute or convalescent COVID-19. The sequenced material came from peripheral blood. In DNA, the CDR3 is TGTGCCAGCAGCCAGCAAGGAAGCGAGTGGGATACGCAGTATTTT. It translates to CASSQQGSEWDTQYF.